This T cell receptor beta chain emerged from a study of blood T cell repertoires in COVID-19 (dated by TCRdb to 2020 to 2022). With respect to the entire study: Samples from collaborators originated in the United States, Italy and Spain and spanned both the acute and convalescent phases of COVID-19. The prospective study material was composed of cDNA or gDNA derived from T cells, B-cell-depleted T cells, or PBMCs. The dataset comprised deeply sampled blood TCRbeta repertoires from subjects exposed to, actively infected with, or recovered from COVID-19. The repertoires were released in a freely available public database meant as a resource for research on the immune response to SARS-CoV-2. The samples were drawn from the first 160 participants of the ongoing ImmuneRACE study and from 1,200 or so subjects provided by 6 global collaborators. A de-identified subject ID, COVID-19 status, age in years and sex were almost always included in the sample metadata. Where available, HLA class I and class II types were obtained from metadata supplied by the sample provider rather than from assay-based typing. Beyond this particular receptor, the publication reports: The amount of clinical and demographic metadata varied by source and participant and was provided uncurated.

From the cysteine through the phenylalanine, the CDR3 covers 15 amino acids. The CDR3 DNA has 45 bases and is translated from base 1. Germline trimming amounts to 5 bases on V and 6 bases on J, with 13 as the count of junction bases outside the gene matches. The germline V gene supplies CDR1 SGHRS and CDR2 YFSETQ. The collaborating institutions used their own protocols to collect whole blood in K2EDTA tubes. For TCRbeta analysis, collaborator samples were shipped as frozen whole blood, as isolated PBMCs, or as DNA extracted from either sample type. Comment on this clone: The antigen it binds to is not known. Base qualities are missing; no much larger clone stands one base away.

The immunoSEQ Assay, a bias-controlled multiplex PCR, was used to amplify TCRbeta CDR3 regions from genomic DNA. On the study's bioinformatics: Nucleated cell counts per sample were estimated from amplification of reference gene primers within the assay. To quantify the absolute abundance of each unique TCRbeta CDR3 rearrangement, sequence reads were collapsed and filtered. Productive Simpson clonality was computed per sample as the square root of Simpson's diversity index over productive rearrangements. TCRdb holds this immuneACCESS table with in-frame rearrangements only. Some clones are missing; in checked studies, unresolved V genes explain under half, and the rest has no known cause. V, J and clone size are those of that table, while D and trimming were read from the DNA. The sample table holds approximately 150,000 clones, of which roughly 82% were seen once. The ten largest make up about 8.4% of the sample.

The sequenced sample consisted of peripheral blood. The chain joins TRBV5-1 to TRBJ1-2; the central 7 bases match TRBD1. This TCR derives from a woman aged 70-85 years with acute or convalescent COVID-19. The CDR3 reads CASRLRQGEYDGYTF. The bases are TGCGCCAGCAGACTCAGACAGGGCGAATATGATGGCTACACCTTC.